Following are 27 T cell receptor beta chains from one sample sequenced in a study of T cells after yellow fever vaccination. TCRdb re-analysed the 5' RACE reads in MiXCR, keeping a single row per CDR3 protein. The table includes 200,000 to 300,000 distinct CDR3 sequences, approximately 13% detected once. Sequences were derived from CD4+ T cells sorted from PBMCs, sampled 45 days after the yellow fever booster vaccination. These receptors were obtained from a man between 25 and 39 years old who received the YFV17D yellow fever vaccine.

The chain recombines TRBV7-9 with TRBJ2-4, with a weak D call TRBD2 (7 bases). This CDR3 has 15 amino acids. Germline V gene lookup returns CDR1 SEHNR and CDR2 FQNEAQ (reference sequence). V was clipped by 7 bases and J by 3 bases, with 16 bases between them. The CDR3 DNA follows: TGTGCCAGCACCCCCGGGGGGCCGAGCAAAAACATTCAGTACTTC. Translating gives CASTPGGPSKNIQYF.

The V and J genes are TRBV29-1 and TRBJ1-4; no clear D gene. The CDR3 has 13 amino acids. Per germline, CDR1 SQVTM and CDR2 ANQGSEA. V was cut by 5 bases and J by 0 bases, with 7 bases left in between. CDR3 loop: CSVRQATNEKLFF. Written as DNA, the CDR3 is TGCAGCGTTCGGCAGGCAACTAATGAAAAACTGTTTTTT. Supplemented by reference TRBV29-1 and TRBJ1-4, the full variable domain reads SAVISQKPSRDICQRGTSLTIQCQVDSQVTMMFWYRQQPGQSLTLIATANQGSEATYESGFVIDKFPISRPNLTFSTLTVSNMSPEDSSIYLCSVRQATNEKLFFGSGTQLSVL.

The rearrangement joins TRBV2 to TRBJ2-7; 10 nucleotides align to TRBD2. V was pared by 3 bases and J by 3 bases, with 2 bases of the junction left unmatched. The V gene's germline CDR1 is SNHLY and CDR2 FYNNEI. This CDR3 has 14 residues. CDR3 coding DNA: TGTGCCAGCAGTGAGCCTAGCGGGAGCTACGAGCAGTACTTC. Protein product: CASSEPSGSYEQYF. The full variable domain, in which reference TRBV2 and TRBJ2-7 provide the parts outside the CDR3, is EPEVTQTPSHQVTQMGQEVILRCVPISNHLYFYWYRQILGQKVEFLVSFYNNEISEKSEIFDDQFSVERPDGSNFTLKIRSTKLEDSAMYFCASSEPSGSYEQYFGPGTRLTVT.

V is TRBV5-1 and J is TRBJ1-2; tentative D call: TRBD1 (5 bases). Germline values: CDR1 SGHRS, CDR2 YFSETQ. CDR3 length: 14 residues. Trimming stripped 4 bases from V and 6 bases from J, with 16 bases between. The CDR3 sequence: CASSLRRVSDGYTF. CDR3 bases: TGCGCCAGCAGCCTCCGCAGGGTGTCTGATGGCTACACCTTC.

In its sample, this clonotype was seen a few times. CDR3 sequence: CASSHWTGGDSSGNTIYF. CDR3 nucleotide sequence: TGTGCCAGCTCACACTGGACAGGCGGCGATAGCTCTGGAAACACCATATATTTT. The chain carries TRBV18 and TRBJ1-3; 7 bases are a match to TRBD1. The germline CDR1 and CDR2 sequences are KGHSH and LQKENI. The CDR3 contains 18 residues. V was pared by 4 bases and J by 0 bases, with 12 bases of the junction left unmatched. The complete variable domain, with remaining parts taken from reference TRBV18 and TRBJ1-3, reads NAGVMQNPRHLVRRRGQEARLRCSPMKGHSHVYWYRQLPEEGLKFMVYLQKENIIDESGMPKERFSAEFPKEGPSILRIQQVVRGDSAAYFCASSHWTGGDSSGNTIYFGEGSWLTVV.

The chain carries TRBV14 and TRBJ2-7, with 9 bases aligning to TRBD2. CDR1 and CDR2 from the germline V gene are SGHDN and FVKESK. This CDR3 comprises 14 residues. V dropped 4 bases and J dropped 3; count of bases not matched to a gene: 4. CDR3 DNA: TGTGCCAGCAGCCGTTCTAGCGGGGTCTACGAGCAGTACTTC. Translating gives CASSRSSGVYEQYF.

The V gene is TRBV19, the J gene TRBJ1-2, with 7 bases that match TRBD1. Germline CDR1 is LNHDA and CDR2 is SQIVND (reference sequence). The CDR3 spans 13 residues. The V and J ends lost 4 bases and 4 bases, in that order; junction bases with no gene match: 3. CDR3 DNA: TGTGCCAGTAGTACGGGACAGTCCTATGGCTACACCTTC. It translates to CASSTGQSYGYTF.

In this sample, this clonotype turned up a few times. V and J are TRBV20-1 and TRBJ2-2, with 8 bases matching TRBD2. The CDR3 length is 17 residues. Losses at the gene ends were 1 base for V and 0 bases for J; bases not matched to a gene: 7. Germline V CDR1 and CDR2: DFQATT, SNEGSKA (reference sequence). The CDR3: CSARVRREASNTGELFF. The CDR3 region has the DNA TGCAGTGCTAGAGTGCGGCGGGAGGCATCGAACACCGGGGAGCTGTTTTTT.

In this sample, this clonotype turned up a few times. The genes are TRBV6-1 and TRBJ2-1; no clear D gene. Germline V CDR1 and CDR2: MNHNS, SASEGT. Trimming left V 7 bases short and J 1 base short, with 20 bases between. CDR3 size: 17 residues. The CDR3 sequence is CASTDTAASRSYNEQFF. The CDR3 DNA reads TGTGCCAGCACCGACACGGCGGCCAGTAGGTCCTACAATGAGCAGTTCTTC.

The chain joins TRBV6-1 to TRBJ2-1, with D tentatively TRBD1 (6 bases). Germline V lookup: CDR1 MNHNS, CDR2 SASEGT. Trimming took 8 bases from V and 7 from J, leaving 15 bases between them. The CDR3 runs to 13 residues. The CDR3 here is CASSRTATNEQFF. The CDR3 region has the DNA TGTGCCAGCTCCCGGACAGCGACAAATGAGCAGTTCTTC.

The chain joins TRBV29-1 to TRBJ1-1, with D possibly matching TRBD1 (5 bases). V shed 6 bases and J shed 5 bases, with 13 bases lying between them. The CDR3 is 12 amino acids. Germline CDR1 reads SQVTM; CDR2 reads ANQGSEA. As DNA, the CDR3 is TGCAGCGTCTCAGGGAGGCTGACTGAAGCTTTCTTT. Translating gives CSVSGRLTEAFF.

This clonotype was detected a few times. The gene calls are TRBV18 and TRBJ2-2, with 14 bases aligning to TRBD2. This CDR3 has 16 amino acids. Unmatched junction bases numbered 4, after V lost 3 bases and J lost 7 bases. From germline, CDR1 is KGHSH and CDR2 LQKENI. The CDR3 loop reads CASSPGTSGRVGELFF. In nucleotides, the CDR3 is TGTGCCAGCTCACCGGGGACTAGCGGGAGAGTCGGGGAGCTGTTTTTT.

CDR3 in amino acids: CASSIFRGNYNEQFF. In DNA, the CDR3 is TGTGCCAGTAGTATTTTTCGCGGGAACTACAATGAGCAGTTCTTC. The gene calls are TRBV19 and TRBJ2-1; TRBD2 is a possible D gene (6 bases). V was pared by 3 bases and J by 3 bases, with 12 bases between. The CDR3 spans 15 residues. The germline CDR1 and CDR2 sequences are LNHDA and SQIVND (reference sequence).

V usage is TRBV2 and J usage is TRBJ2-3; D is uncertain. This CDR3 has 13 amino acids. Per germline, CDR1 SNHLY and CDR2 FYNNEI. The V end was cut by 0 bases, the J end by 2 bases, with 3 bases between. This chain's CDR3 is CASSEAFTDTQYF. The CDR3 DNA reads TGTGCCAGCAGTGAAGCGTTCACAGATACGCAGTATTTT.

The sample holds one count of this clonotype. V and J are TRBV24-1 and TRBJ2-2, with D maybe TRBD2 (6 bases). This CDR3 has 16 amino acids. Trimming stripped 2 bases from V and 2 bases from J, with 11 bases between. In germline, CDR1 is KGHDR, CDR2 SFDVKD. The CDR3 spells CATSDSGTSNTGELFF. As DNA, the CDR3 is TGTGCCACCAGTGATTCCGGGACTTCAAACACCGGGGAGCTGTTTTTT.

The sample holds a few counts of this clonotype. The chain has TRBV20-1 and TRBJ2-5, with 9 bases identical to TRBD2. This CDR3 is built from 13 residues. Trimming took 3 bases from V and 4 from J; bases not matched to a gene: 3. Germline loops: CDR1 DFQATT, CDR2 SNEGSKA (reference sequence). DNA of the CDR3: TGCAGTGCTAGCGCGGGAGGGCGAGAGACCCAGTACTTC. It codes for CSASAGGRETQYF.

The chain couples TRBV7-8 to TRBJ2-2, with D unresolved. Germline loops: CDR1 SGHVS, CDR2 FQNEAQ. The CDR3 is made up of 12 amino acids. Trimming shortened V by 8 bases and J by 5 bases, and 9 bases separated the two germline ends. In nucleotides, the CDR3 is TGTGCCAGCGTACAGAGTACCGGGGAGCTGTTTTTT. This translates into CASVQSTGELFF. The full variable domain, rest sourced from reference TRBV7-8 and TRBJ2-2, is GAGVSQSPRYKVAKRGQDVALRCDPISGHVSLFWYQQALGQGPEFLTYFQNEAQLDKSGLPSDRFFAERPEGSVSTLKIQRTQQEDSAVYLCASVQSTGELFFGEGSRLTVL.

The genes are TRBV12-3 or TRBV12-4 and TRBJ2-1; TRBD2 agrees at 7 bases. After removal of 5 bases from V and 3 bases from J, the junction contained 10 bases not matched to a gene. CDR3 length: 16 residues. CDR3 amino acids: CASSPSGTKFYNEQFF. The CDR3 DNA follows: TGTGCCAGCAGTCCGTCCGGGACTAAGTTCTACAATGAGCAGTTCTTC.

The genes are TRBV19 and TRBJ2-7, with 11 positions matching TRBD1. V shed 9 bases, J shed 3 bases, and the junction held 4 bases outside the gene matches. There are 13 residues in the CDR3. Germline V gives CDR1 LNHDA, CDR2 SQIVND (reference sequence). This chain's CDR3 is CASLGTGGYEQYF. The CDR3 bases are TGTGCCAGCCTGGGGACAGGGGGCTACGAGCAGTACTTC.

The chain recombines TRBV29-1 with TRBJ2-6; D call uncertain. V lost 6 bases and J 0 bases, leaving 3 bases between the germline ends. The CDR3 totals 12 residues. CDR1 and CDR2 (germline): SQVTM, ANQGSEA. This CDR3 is CSVNSGANVLTF. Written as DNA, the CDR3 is TGCAGCGTAAACTCTGGGGCCAACGTCCTGACTTTC.

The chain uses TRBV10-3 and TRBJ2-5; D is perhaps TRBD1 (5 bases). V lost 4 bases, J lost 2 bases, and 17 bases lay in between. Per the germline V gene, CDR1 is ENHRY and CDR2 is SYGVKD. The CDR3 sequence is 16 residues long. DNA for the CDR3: TGTGCCATCAGTGTTGGTCAGGGAAAATCGCAAGAGACCCAGTACTTC. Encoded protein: CAISVGQGKSQETQYF.

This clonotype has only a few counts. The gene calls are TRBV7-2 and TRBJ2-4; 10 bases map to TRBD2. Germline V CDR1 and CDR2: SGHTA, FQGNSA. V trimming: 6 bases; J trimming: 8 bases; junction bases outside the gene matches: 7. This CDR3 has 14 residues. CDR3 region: CASRPSGSVDIQYF. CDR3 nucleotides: TGTGCCAGCAGACCTAGCGGGAGTGTGGACATTCAGTACTTC.

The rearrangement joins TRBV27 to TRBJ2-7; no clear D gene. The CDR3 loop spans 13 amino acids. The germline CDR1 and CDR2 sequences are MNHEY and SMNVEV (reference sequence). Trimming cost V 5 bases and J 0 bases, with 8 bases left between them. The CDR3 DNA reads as TGTGCCAGCAGTCTCCGGGCCTCCTACGAGCAGTACTTC. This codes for CASSLRASYEQYF.

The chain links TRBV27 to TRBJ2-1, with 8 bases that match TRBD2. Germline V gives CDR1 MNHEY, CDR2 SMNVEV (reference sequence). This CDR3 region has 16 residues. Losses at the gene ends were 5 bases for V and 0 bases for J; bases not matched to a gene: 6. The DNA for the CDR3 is TGTGCCAGCAGTCTTAGCGGGATTACCTCCTACAATGAGCAGTTCTTC. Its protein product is CASSLSGITSYNEQFF.

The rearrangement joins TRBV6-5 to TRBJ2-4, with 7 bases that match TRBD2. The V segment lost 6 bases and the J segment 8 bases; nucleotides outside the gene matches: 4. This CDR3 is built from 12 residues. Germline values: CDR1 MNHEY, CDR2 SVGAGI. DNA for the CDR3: TGTGCCAGCAGGCGCCGGGGGGACATTCAGTACTTC. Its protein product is CASRRRGDIQYF.

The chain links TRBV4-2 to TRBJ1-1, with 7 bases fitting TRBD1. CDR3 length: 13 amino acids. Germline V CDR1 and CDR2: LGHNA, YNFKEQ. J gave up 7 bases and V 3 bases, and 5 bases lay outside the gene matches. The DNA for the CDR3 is TGTGCCAGCAGCCAGGCCGGGACAGATGAAGCTTTCTTT. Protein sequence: CASSQAGTDEAFF.

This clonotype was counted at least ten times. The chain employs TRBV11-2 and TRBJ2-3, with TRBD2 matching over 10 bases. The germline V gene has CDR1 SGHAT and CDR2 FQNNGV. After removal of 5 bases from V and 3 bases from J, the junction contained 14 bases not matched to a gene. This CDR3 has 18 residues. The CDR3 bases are TGTGCCAGCAGCCAGATGGGAGCGGGAGGGCCCCCAACAGATACGCAGTATTTT. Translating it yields CASSQMGAGGPPTDTQYF.